One and the same sample provided the 2 T cell receptor beta chains below, sequenced in a study of blood T cell repertoires in COVID-19. Profiled with immunoSEQ multiplex PCR; TCRdb holds only in-frame clones, not every one. The repertoire holds about 240,000 clones, with approximately 78% as singletons. The sequencing sample was made of peripheral blood. Source of these receptors: a woman aged 55-69 years with active or convalescent COVID-19.

The rearrangement joins TRBV6-6 to TRBJ1-6, with TRBD1 matching over 9 bases. Germline CDR1 and CDR2: MNHNY and SVGAGI (reference sequence). The CDR3 extends over 15 amino acids. The V segment lost 8 bases and the J segment 9 bases; nucleotides outside the gene matches: 11. The CDR3 DNA reads TGTGCCAGCGGCCTACAGGGGGCGCGGGGTTCACCCCTCCACTTT. Translated, it gives CASGLQGARGSPLHF.

V and J are TRBV5-1 and TRBJ1-1; TRBD1 matches at 7 bases. The length of the CDR3 is 15 residues. The junction had 9 bases not matched to a gene; V was cut back by 5 bases and J by 2 bases. Germline lookup yields CDR1 SGHRS and CDR2 YFSETQ. The CDR3 here is CASRFEGQRNTEAFF. The DNA of the CDR3 is TGCGCCAGCAGATTTGAGGGACAGCGAAACACTGAAGCTTTCTTT. Full variable domain (remainder filled in from reference TRBV5-1 and TRBJ1-1): KAGVTQTPRYLIKTRGQQVTLSCSPISGHRSVSWYQQTPGQGLQFLFEYFSETQRNKGNFPGRFSGRQFSNSRSEMNVSTLELGDSALYLCASRFEGQRNTEAFFGQGTRLTVV.